This T cell receptor beta chain was obtained from a study of cytomegalovirus exposure and HLA in healthy donors. Looked up from germline, CDR1 is SNHLY and CDR2 is FYNNEI. There are 13 residues in the CDR3. The V gene end was trimmed by 10 bases and the J gene end by 7 bases; junction bases not matched to a gene: 9. With 60 Vbeta and 13 Jbeta primers, the PCR was carried out. Method: immunoSEQ multiplex PCR; TCRdb's copy keeps in-frame clones and lacks some. This table holds about 120,000 clones, approximately 80% found once. With respect to this clone: Its cognate antigen is unknown.

Study results and limitations: At a 0.05 false discovery rate, a later analysis found about 17,000 TCR beta sequences to be associated with HLA alleles.

The sequence derives from a man in his forties or fifties in good health and CMV-seronegative. The chain is built from TRBV2 and TRBJ2-2, with 7 bases matching TRBD1. The sequencing input was PBMCs. The CDR3 region is CATRDRGSGELFF. In nucleotides, the CDR3 is TGTGCCACCCGGGACAGAGGGAGCGGGGAGCTGTTTTTT.